The source of this T cell receptor beta chain is a study of beta chain features in type 1 diabetes. Across the study: Examination of sorted cells across all samples involved about 99 million cells. General study points: The naive, central memory and Treg TCRB repertoires showed an apparent similarity that was greater among patients than among healthy donors. All four CD4+ subsets from Type 1 diabetes patients carried moderately but significantly shorter TCRB CDR3s. Shorter templates may be favored by PCR, equally so in patients and controls.

Isolated RNA was reverse transcribed in full, so expressed TCRB transcripts were sequenced. TCRdb keeps only in-frame clones here, not all; method: immunoSEQ multiplex PCR. The sample shows about 400,000 clones, approximately 12% of them seen only once. Purity exceeded 95% in all sorted populations. This clone occurred a few times. The antigen remains undetermined. Trimming pared 3 bases from V and 7 bases from J, leaving 13 bases between. CDR1 is SQVTM, CDR2 ANQGSEA, per germline. The CDR3 spans 13 residues. The specimen sequenced was naive CD4+ T cells from blood. The chain employs TRBV29-1 and TRBJ2-1, with D maybe TRBD2 (6 bases). This clonotype originated in a woman under 30 with type 1 diabetes. The CDR3 here is CSVDTSSKNEQFF. The CDR3 nucleotides read TGCAGCGTTGACACTAGCTCCAAAAATGAGCAGTTCTTC.